This T cell receptor (beta chain) was sequenced during a study of blood T cell repertoires in COVID-19. Study-wide context: Samples representing acute and convalescent COVID-19 were sourced from the United States, Italy and Spain. PBMCs, B-cell-depleted T cells, or T cells were the source of the cDNA or gDNA that made up the material.

With V trimmed by 1 base and J by 6 bases, 0 bases remained unmatched. Per germline, CDR1 SGHRS and CDR2 YFSETQ. CDR3 size: 12 residues. Original analysis: For nucleated cells, counts were estimated from reference gene primer amplification. Method: immunoSEQ multiplex PCR; TCRdb's copy keeps in-frame clones and lacks some. V, J and clone size reflect that table, while D and trimming were determined from the DNA. Of about 78,000 clones listed, around 90% were seen once; the top ten hold around 0.93%. The chain is built from TRBV5-1 and TRBJ1-1, with 7 bases identical to TRBD1. The sequencing input was peripheral blood. This clonotype was obtained from a woman aged 45-59 years in a cohort sampled during active COVID-19. CDR3: CASSLQGAEAFF. CDR3 bases: TGCGCCAGCAGCTTGCAGGGGGCTGAAGCTTTCTTT.